Listed below are T cell receptor beta chains from one sample, sequenced in a study of long-term antiretroviral therapy in people with HIV. The table came from immunoSEQ multiplex PCR; TCRdb's copy has only in-frame clones and leaves some out. Found here are around 15,000 clones, about 86% of them singletons; the top ten hold approximately 20%. Here the sequenced sample was unsorted PBMCs, taken just before starting antiretroviral therapy. The source of these receptors is a man aged 40-55 years with HIV. Each CDR3 is given with its conserved first and last residue. Fields, in order: CDR3 length, D gene, clone size, J gene, V gene, CDR3 protein, CDR3 DNA. A D gene is named only where the DNA matches it firmly. The size of a clone is reported for some rows only, either as once, few or many, or as a class for expanded clones.

15,TRBD2,-,TRBJ2-1,TRBV7-2,CASSLLAATYNEQFF,TGTGCCAGCAGTCTTCTAGCGGCTACCTACAATGAGCAGTTCTTC
16,TRBD1,once,TRBJ1-1,TRBV19,CASSRDRGRRSTEAFF,TGTGCCAGTAGTAGGGACAGGGGCCGCCGGTCGACTGAAGCTTTCTTT
13,-,-,TRBJ1-2,TRBV7-9,CASSLTSNYGYTF,TGTGCCAGCAGCTTAACTTCTAACTATGGCTACACCTTC
14,-,-,TRBJ1-5,TRBV6-6,CASSSLVSNQPQHF,TGTGCCAGCAGTTCTCTGGTTAGCAATCAGCCCCAGCATTTT
13,-,-,TRBJ2-1,TRBV6-6,CASSYSSNNEQFF,TGTGCCAGCAGTTACTCGAGTAACAATGAGCAGTTCTTC
18,-,-,TRBJ2-3,TRBV27,CASSFGWGSATSTDTQYF,TGTGCCAGCAGTTTCGGTTGGGGTAGCGCGACAAGCACAGATACGCAGTATTTT
16,-,-,TRBJ1-5,TRBV2,CASRPWAGSSNQPQHF,TGTGCCAGCAGACCCTGGGCAGGTTCTAGCAATCAGCCCCAGCATTTT
16,TRBD1,few,TRBJ1-2,TRBV7-2,CASSLDAGGSFYGYTF,TGTGCCAGCAGCTTAGATGCAGGGGGGTCCTTCTATGGCTACACCTTC
15,TRBD2,-,TRBJ2-7,TRBV19,CASSMRLAASYEQYF,TGTGCCAGTAGTATGCGTCTAGCGGCCTCCTACGAGCAGTACTTC
12,-,-,TRBJ1-1,TRBV29-1,CSVVTGNTEAFF,TGCAGCGTTGTAACAGGGAACACTGAAGCTTTCTTT
17,TRBD2,-,TRBJ2-3,TRBV7-9,CASSRLAGGPGRDTQYF,TGTGCCAGCAGCCGACTAGCGGGAGGGCCCGGAAGAGATACGCAGTATTTT
17,-,-,TRBJ2-4,TRBV19,CASSRQARDQGKNIQYF,TGTGCCAGTAGTAGACAGGCGAGGGATCAAGGCAAAAACATTCAGTACTTC
16,TRBD1,-,TRBJ1-2,TRBV5-1,CASSPRDRGPNYGYTF,TGCGCCAGCAGCCCCCGGGACAGGGGCCCTAACTATGGCTACACCTTC
13,-,medium-sized,TRBJ2-7,TRBV6-5,CASSYGDKYEQYF,TGTGCCAGCAGTTACGGGGACAAGTACGAGCAGTACTTC
16,TRBD2,-,TRBJ2-1,TRBV5-5,CASSSRVGSGREEQFF,TGTGCCAGCAGCTCGAGGGTGGGTAGCGGGAGAGAGGAGCAGTTCTTC
16,-,-,TRBJ1-2,TRBV5-8,CASSLAGRGGTYGYTF,TGTGCCAGCAGCTTGGCCGGGCGGGGGGGAACCTATGGCTACACCTTC
16,TRBD1,-,TRBJ2-7,TRBV28,CASRPTGTGATYEQYF,TGTGCCAGCAGGCCTACCGGGACAGGGGCTACCTACGAGCAGTACTTC
12,-,-,TRBJ1-2,TRBV30,CAWSVSPHGYTF,TGTGCCTGGAGTGTTTCTCCCCATGGCTACACCTTC
14,-,-,TRBJ1-1,TRBV7-2,CASSLYRDGTEAFF,TGTGCCAGCAGCTTATACAGGGACGGGACTGAAGCTTTCTTT
14,-,-,TRBJ2-5,TRBV6-1,CASSVAAQGETQYF,TGTGCCAGCAGTGTTGCAGCCCAGGGGGAGACCCAGTACTTC
14,-,-,TRBJ2-7,TRBV11-2,CASSFRFSSYEQYF,TGTGCCAGCAGCTTCCGTTTCAGCTCCTACGAGCAGTACTTC
14,-,few,TRBJ2-7,TRBV6-6,CASSLVAGFHEQYF,TGTGCCAGCAGCCTCGTGGCGGGTTTTCACGAGCAGTACTTC